Described below is a single T cell receptor (beta chain) sequence and its context. Its antigen is undetermined. MiXCR, applied by TCRdb to the 5' RACE reads, yields one record per CDR3 protein. The sample has 100,000 to 150,000 distinct CDR3 sequences, roughly 7.3% seen once. These data are taken from a study of CD8 T cells in ankylosing spondylitis. Whole-study results and caveats: There were earlier reports of some motif variants in reactive arthritis synovial fluid and blood. What seemed typical of ankylosing spondylitis blood was a TCR beta motif built from roughly 8 highly homologous variants.

This CDR3 has 14 amino acids. V lost 4 bases and J lost 8; bases outside the gene matches: 5. Germline assignment: CDR1 SGHRS and CDR2 YFSETQ. The sequenced sample was blood, either unsorted or a sorted T cell fraction (not recorded which). This sequence was found in a male donor with ankylosing spondylitis or in good health (not recorded which). The V and J genes are TRBV5-1 and TRBJ2-1; TRBD1 matches at 11 bases. The CDR3 DNA reads as TGCGCCAGCAGCAGGGGACAGGGGGGCTATGAGCAGTTCTTC. This sequence encodes CASSRGQGGYEQFF.